This T cell receptor beta chain was sequenced in a study of T cell changes during pregnancy in multiple sclerosis. Germline CDR1 SGHRS, CDR2 YFSETQ. The V gene lost 3 bases and the J gene lost 0 bases, with 9 bases spanning the gap. This CDR3 comprises 14 residues. Libraries were prepared by immunoSEQ multiplex PCR; TCRdb keeps only in-frame clonotypes and omits some of them. The repertoire holds about 75,000 clones, with 85% to 95% as singletons. This sequence was found in a female donor with multiple sclerosis, enrolled in a pregnancy study. Sample: CD4+ T cells from peripheral blood mononuclear cells, taken after pregnancy. This sequence joins TRBV5-1 and TRBJ1-1; D is ambiguous. CDR3: CASSSSTLNTEAFF. The CDR3 nucleotides are TGCGCCAGCAGCTCTTCGACACTGAACACTGAAGCTTTCTTT.